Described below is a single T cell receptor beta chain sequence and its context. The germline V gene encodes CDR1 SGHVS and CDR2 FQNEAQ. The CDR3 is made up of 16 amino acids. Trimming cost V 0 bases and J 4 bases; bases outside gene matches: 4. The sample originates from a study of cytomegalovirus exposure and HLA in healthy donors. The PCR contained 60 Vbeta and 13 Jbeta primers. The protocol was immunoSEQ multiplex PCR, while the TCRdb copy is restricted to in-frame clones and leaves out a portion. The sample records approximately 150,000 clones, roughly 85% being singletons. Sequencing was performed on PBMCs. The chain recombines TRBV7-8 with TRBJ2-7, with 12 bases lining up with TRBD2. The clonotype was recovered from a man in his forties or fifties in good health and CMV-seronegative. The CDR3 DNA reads TGTGCCAGCAGCTTAGCCCGACTAGCGGGAGTGTACGAGCAGTACTTC. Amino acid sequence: CASSLARLAGVYEQYF.